Below are 3 T cell receptor beta chains sequenced from a single sample in a study of blood T cell repertoires in COVID-19. Produced via immunoSEQ multiplex PCR; TCRdb's table is partial and in-frame only. The profile shows approximately 460,000 clones, roughly nine tenths of them singletons. The sequencing input was peripheral blood. All receptors come from a man in his late teens or twenties with COVID-19, enrolled during active disease.

V and J are TRBV29-1 and TRBJ2-7; TRBD1 agrees at 8 bases. The CDR3 length is 13 residues. V trimming: 2 bases; J trimming: 5 bases; junction bases outside the gene matches: 5. The germline gives CDR1 SQVTM, CDR2 ANQGSEA. The CDR3 nucleotides are TGCAGCGTTGAAAGACAGGGGTTCCACGAGCAGTACTTC. Translated, it gives CSVERQGFHEQYF.

This sequence joins TRBV30 and TRBJ2-1, with 7 bases aligning to TRBD1. This CDR3 comprises 17 residues. Trimming took 0 bases from V and 5 from J; bases not matched to a gene: 13. CDR1 is GTSNPN and CDR2 is SVGIG in the germline V gene (reference sequence). CDR3 DNA: TGTGCCTGGAGTGTTTATGAGTGGGGGACAGTGAACAATGAGCAGTTCTTC. Translated: CAWSVYEWGTVNNEQFF.

The CDR3 loop is CASTLWPQETQYF. CDR3 coding DNA: TGTGCCAGCACCTTGTGGCCCCAAGAGACCCAGTACTTC. This chain uses TRBV12-3 or TRBV12-4 with TRBJ2-5; D gene uncertain. The V end lost 7 bases, the J end lost 1 base, and 10 bases lay between the germline ends. The CDR3 totals 13 residues.